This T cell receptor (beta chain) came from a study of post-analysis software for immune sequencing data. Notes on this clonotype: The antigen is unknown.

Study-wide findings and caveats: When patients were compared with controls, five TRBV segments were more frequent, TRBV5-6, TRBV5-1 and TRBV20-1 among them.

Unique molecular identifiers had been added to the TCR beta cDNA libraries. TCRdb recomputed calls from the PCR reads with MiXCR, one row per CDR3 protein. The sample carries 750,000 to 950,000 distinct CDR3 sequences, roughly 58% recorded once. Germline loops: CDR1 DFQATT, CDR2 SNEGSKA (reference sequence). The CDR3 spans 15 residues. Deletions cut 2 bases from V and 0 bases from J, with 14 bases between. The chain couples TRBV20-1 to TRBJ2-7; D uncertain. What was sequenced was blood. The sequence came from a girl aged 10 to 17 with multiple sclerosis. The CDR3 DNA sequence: TGCAGTGCTAGAAGGTGGGATGTGGGCTCCTACGAGCAGTACTTC. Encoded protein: CSARRWDVGSYEQYF.